This entry lists 27 T cell receptor beta chains sequenced from one sample in a study of CD8+ T cells in alopecia areata. Extracted RNA was reverse transcribed, and the resulting cDNA served as sequencing template. Libraries were prepared by immunoSEQ multiplex PCR; TCRdb keeps only in-frame clonotypes and omits some of them. The data show approximately 150,000 clones, roughly 44% seen once. The sequenced sample consisted of CD4+ T cells sorted from blood. The receptors stem from a human donor with alopecia areata.

This clone was seen only a few times. The chain uses TRBV4-1 and TRBJ2-7; TRBD1 matches 9 bases. CDR3 length equals 14 residues. V lost 4 bases and J lost 1; bases outside the gene matches: 2. CDR1 MGHRA and CDR2 YSYEKL come from the germline V gene. The CDR3 reads CASSPDRGSYEQYF. CDR3 nucleotides: TGCGCCAGCAGCCCGGACAGGGGATCCTACGAGCAGTACTTC.

This clone came up a few times. The chain employs TRBV27 and TRBJ2-7, with D maybe TRBD2 (5 bases). The CDR3 is made up of 16 amino acids. Germline V gene lookup returns CDR1 MNHEY and CDR2 SMNVEV (reference sequence). Trimming took 7 bases from V and 3 from J, leaving 22 bases between them. CDR3 nucleotide sequence: TGTGCCAGCACCCCTCCCCCAACTAGTTCTCTCTACGAGCAGTACTTC. Protein product: CASTPPPTSSLYEQYF.

This chain uses TRBV29-1 with TRBJ2-2; D call uncertain. CDR1 and CDR2 (germline): SQVTM, ANQGSEA. This CDR3 is built from 13 residues. The germline V and J ends were trimmed by 4 bases and 5 bases, with 11 bases remaining between them. The CDR3 nucleotides read TGCAGCGTTGCTAGAAGCGAGACCGGGGAGCTGTTTTTT. Protein: CSVARSETGELFF.

This rearrangement joins TRBV11-3 to TRBJ2-3; 9 nucleotides match TRBD2. The CDR3 totals 16 residues. J gave up 3 bases and V 5 bases, and 9 bases lay outside the gene matches. The germline gives CDR1 SGHNT, CDR2 YENEEA. CDR3 region: CASSQSGTSLTDTQYF. The CDR3 region has the DNA TGTGCCAGCAGCCAGTCCGGGACTAGCCTAACAGATACGCAGTATTTT.

The chain joins TRBV9 to TRBJ2-3; 11 bases are a match to TRBD2. The V gene's germline CDR1 is SGDLS and CDR2 YYNGEE. This CDR3 spans 16 amino acids. V lost 3 bases to trimming and J lost 2 bases; unmatched junction nucleotides: 5. The CDR3 nucleotides read TGTGCCAGCAGCGCCCGACTAGCGGGATTCACAGATACGCAGTATTTT. Translation: CASSARLAGFTDTQYF.

The rearrangement joins TRBV5-6 to TRBJ2-1; perhaps TRBD1 as D (6 bases). V was clipped by 6 bases and J by 10 bases, with 14 bases between them. CDR1 is SGHDT, CDR2 YYEEEE, per germline. The CDR3 consists of 12 residues. The CDR3 DNA reads as TGTGCCAGCACTCAAAACAGGGCAGAGCAGTTCTTC. Translated: CASTQNRAEQFF.

This clone has more than one count but fewer than ten. This sequence joins TRBV10-3 and TRBJ1-5; D call uncertain. The germline V gene has CDR1 ENHRY and CDR2 SYGVKD. Trimming removed 5 bases at V and 2 bases at J, with 7 bases between. The CDR3 totals 13 residues. CDR3 in DNA: TGTGCCATCAGTCCGGAGGGCAATCAGCCCCAGCATTTT. Encoded protein: CAISPEGNQPQHF.

A few counts support this clone. J is TRBJ2-7 and V is TRBV18; D might be TRBD1 or TRBD2, each matching 5 bases. Germline V lookup: CDR1 KGHSH, CDR2 LQKENI. Trimming removed 6 bases from V and 6 bases from J, with 15 bases in between. There are 13 residues in the CDR3. CDR3 region: CASSRREGPEQYF. CDR3 sequence (DNA): TGTGCCAGCTCGCGGAGAGAGGGACCCGAGCAGTACTTC.

The rearrangement links TRBV29-1 to TRBJ2-5, with D possibly TRBD1 on 6 matching bases. Germline V gene lookup returns CDR1 SQVTM and CDR2 ANQGSEA. The CDR3 consists of 15 residues. V lost 4 bases to trimming and J lost 4 bases, with 19 bases between them. The CDR3 here is CSVAPDSTHGETQYF. DNA of the CDR3: TGCAGCGTTGCCCCGGACAGTACTCACGGAGAGACCCAGTACTTC. The full variable domain, its missing parts supplied by reference TRBV29-1 and TRBJ2-5, is SAVISQKPSRDICQRGTSLTIQCQVDSQVTMMFWYRQQPGQSLTLIATANQGSEATYESGFVIDKFPISRPNLTFSTLTVSNMSPEDSSIYLCSVAPDSTHGETQYFGPGTRLLVL.

This chain joins TRBV25-1 and TRBJ2-3, with D hard to call. V gave up 5 bases and J gave up 2 bases, with 5 bases separating them. The length of the CDR3 is 12 residues. Germline CDR1 reads MGHDK; CDR2 reads SYGVNS. The CDR3 region is CASSFLTDTQYF. The CDR3 nucleotides are TGTGCCAGCAGTTTCCTCACAGATACGCAGTATTTT.

This rearrangement joins TRBV29-1 to TRBJ2-1, with 9 nucleotides matching TRBD1. CDR3 length equals 12 residues. Trimming took 4 bases from V and 7 from J; bases not matched to a gene: 2. Germline V gene lookup returns CDR1 SQVTM and CDR2 ANQGSEA. This CDR3 reads CSVGQGGNEQFF. CDR3 in DNA: TGCAGCGTTGGACAGGGGGGGAATGAGCAGTTCTTC.

The chain uses TRBV28 and TRBJ2-7; D possibly corresponds to TRBD1 (6 bases). Germline CDR1 is MDHEN and CDR2 is SYDVKM. The CDR3 covers 10 residues. The V and J ends lost 8 bases and 8 bases respectively, with 10 bases between them. The CDR3 DNA reads TGTGCCAGCGGGACAAATAAGCAGTACTTC. As protein: CASGTNKQYF.

V is TRBV6-6 and J is TRBJ2-1, with TRBD2 matching 9 bases. The CDR3 totals 15 residues. The germline V gene has CDR1 MNHNY and CDR2 SVGAGI (reference sequence). J lost 8 bases, V lost 0 bases, and 5 bases had no gene match. In DNA, the CDR3 is TGTGCCAGCAGTTACTCTAGCGGGAGAGGAGATGAGCAGTTCTTC. This gives the protein CASSYSSGRGDEQFF.

The CDR3 DNA reads TGCGCCAGCAGCTTTGGTACGCCCCAATGGTACGAGCAGTACTTC. Amino acids: CASSFGTPQWYEQYF. The chain couples TRBV5-1 to TRBJ2-7; D unclear. Per the germline V gene, CDR1 is SGHRS and CDR2 is YFSETQ. V was pared by 2 bases and J by 4 bases, with 16 bases between. This CDR3 comprises 15 residues.

This clone was picked up a small number of times. The chain carries TRBV29-1 and TRBJ2-7; D is undetermined. The CDR3 consists of 11 residues. Trimming pared 1 base from V and 3 bases from J, leaving 4 bases between. Germline V CDR1 and CDR2: SQVTM, ANQGSEA. The CDR3 loop is CSVEVGYEQYF. CDR3 bases: TGCAGCGTTGAAGTCGGCTACGAGCAGTACTTC.

This clone was seen a handful of times. V usage is TRBV10-2 and J usage is TRBJ1-2; 7 bases are a match to TRBD1. The CDR3 sequence is 15 residues long. Unmatched junction bases numbered 8, after V lost 3 bases and J lost 4 bases. CDR1 and CDR2 from the germline V gene are WSHSY and SAAADI. The CDR3 DNA sequence: TGCGCCAGCAGTGACCGTGGACAGGCGGCCTATGGCTACACCTTC. Protein sequence: CASSDRGQAAYGYTF.

The rearrangement joins TRBV6-1 to TRBJ2-7; 8 bases match TRBD1. The CDR3 runs to 14 residues. Germline V gene data show CDR1 as MNHNS and CDR2 as SASEGT. Unmatched junction bases numbered 7, after V lost 6 bases and J lost 3 bases. Here the CDR3 reads CASSRTGPGYEQYF. The CDR3 bases are TGTGCCAGCAGCAGGACAGGGCCTGGCTACGAGCAGTACTTC.

The V gene is TRBV29-1, the J gene TRBJ2-2; D uncertain. The V and J ends lost 4 bases and 4 bases respectively, with 7 bases between them. Germline assignment: CDR1 SQVTM and CDR2 ANQGSEA. This CDR3 region has 12 residues. CDR3 coding DNA: TGCAGCGTTGGCTGGGCCACCGGGGAGCTGTTTTTT. Protein product: CSVGWATGELFF.

The CDR3 loop reads CASSAWILAARDDEQFF. The CDR3 DNA reads as TGTGCCAGCAGTGCGTGGATCCTAGCGGCGAGGGACGATGAGCAGTTCTTC. V is TRBV6-1 and J is TRBJ2-1, with 7 positions matching TRBD2. Germline CDR1 reads MNHNS; CDR2 reads SASEGT. This CDR3 has 17 residues. J gave up 8 bases and V 4 bases, and 17 bases lay outside the gene matches.

The CDR3 DNA sequence: TGTGCCAGCAGCTCGCCGGGACTCAACTCTGGGGCCAACGTCCTGACTTTC. It encodes CASSSPGLNSGANVLTF. The chain carries TRBV7-9 and TRBJ2-6, with D possibly matching TRBD2 (6 bases). Deletions cut 4 bases from V and 0 bases from J, with 13 bases between. The CDR3 has 17 residues. The germline V gene encodes CDR1 SEHNR and CDR2 FQNEAQ (reference sequence).

This clone came up a few times. The V gene is TRBV13, the J gene TRBJ1-2; 7 bases are a match to TRBD1. Germline assignment: CDR1 PRHDT and CDR2 FYEKMQ (reference sequence). Losses at the gene ends were 3 bases for V and 2 bases for J; bases not matched to a gene: 0. This CDR3 contains 13 residues. Written as DNA, the CDR3 is TGTGCCAGCAGCTTGGGACAGAACTATGGCTACACCTTC. It translates to CASSLGQNYGYTF.

This clone occurred a few times. The chain recombines TRBV6-1 with TRBJ2-1, with D perhaps matching TRBD1 or TRBD2 (5 bases each). CDR3 length: 13 amino acids. Germline lookup yields CDR1 MNHNS and CDR2 SASEGT. V gave up 3 bases and J gave up 9 bases, with 12 bases separating them. The CDR3 protein is CASSDGGTGEQFF. The CDR3 DNA follows: TGTGCCAGCAGTGATGGTGGGACGGGTGAGCAGTTCTTC.

This clone was found a few times. V usage is TRBV27 and J usage is TRBJ2-6; no clear D. Per germline, CDR1 MNHEY and CDR2 SMNVEV (reference sequence). CDR3 size: 13 residues. With 3 bases removed from V and 4 bases from J, the gap between germline ends came to 4 bases. The CDR3 is CASSLGGANVLTF. The CDR3 DNA follows: TGTGCCAGCAGTTTGGGAGGGGCCAACGTCCTGACTTTC.

This clone occurred a few times. The CDR3 DNA reads TGTGCTAGTGGGGTGGGGCAGTCCACAGATACGCAGTATTTT. This gives the protein CASGVGQSTDTQYF. The rearrangement links TRBV12-5 to TRBJ2-3, with a tentative D call TRBD1 (5 bases). From germline, CDR1 is LGHNT and CDR2 FRNRAP. The V end lost 6 bases, the J end lost 2 bases, and 12 bases lay between the germline ends. This CDR3 is built from 14 residues.

The chain carries TRBV27 and TRBJ2-1; 7 nucleotides align to TRBD1. V shed 6 bases, J shed 2 bases, and the junction held 10 bases outside the gene matches. Germline V gene sequence: CDR1 MNHEY, CDR2 SMNVEV (reference sequence). CDR3 length: 16 amino acids. The CDR3: CASSRRQGRTYNEQFF. As DNA, the CDR3 is TGTGCCAGCAGCCGACGACAGGGTAGAACCTACAATGAGCAGTTCTTC.

The chain employs TRBV5-1 and TRBJ1-5; D is uncertain. The V end was cut by 5 bases, the J end by 7 bases, with 22 bases between. Germline V gene data show CDR1 as SGHRS and CDR2 as YFSETQ. This CDR3 comprises 16 residues. CDR3 protein: CASSPFVRDPGQPQHF. CDR3 nucleotide sequence: TGCGCCAGCAGTCCGTTCGTGAGGGATCCAGGACAGCCCCAGCATTTT. Full variable domain (rest looked up from reference TRBV5-1 and TRBJ1-5): KAGVTQTPRYLIKTRGQQVTLSCSPISGHRSVSWYQQTPGQGLQFLFEYFSETQRNKGNFPGRFSGRQFSNSRSEMNVSTLELGDSALYLCASSPFVRDPGQPQHFGDGTRLSIL.

The gene calls are TRBV6-1 and TRBJ2-7; D gene unclear. Germline lookup yields CDR1 MNHNS and CDR2 SASEGT. V was shortened by 8 bases and J by 6 bases, with 14 bases between the two germline ends. The CDR3 loop spans 12 amino acids. The CDR3 is CASRERKLEQYF. The DNA of the CDR3 is TGTGCCAGCCGCGAGAGGAAGCTCGAGCAGTACTTC.